This T cell receptor beta chain came from a study of blood T cell repertoires in COVID-19. Study context: Sample material is recorded as cDNA or gDNA derived from T cells, B-cell-depleted T cells, or PBMCs.

Produced via immunoSEQ multiplex PCR; TCRdb's table is partial and in-frame only. The repertoire holds over 250,000 clones, with around 90% as singletons. This TCR was sampled from a woman aged 25 to 39 who had recovered from COVID-19. Sequenced: PBMCs or T cells enriched from blood (not recorded which).

CDR3 bases: TGTGCCTGGATGACATACTCCTACGAGCAGTACTTC. It codes for CAWMTYSYEQYF. This chain joins TRBV30 and TRBJ2-7; D gene unclear. The CDR3 runs to 12 residues. With 4 bases removed from V and 0 bases from J, the gap between germline ends came to 7 bases. Germline V gene lookup returns CDR1 GTSNPN and CDR2 SVGIG (reference sequence).